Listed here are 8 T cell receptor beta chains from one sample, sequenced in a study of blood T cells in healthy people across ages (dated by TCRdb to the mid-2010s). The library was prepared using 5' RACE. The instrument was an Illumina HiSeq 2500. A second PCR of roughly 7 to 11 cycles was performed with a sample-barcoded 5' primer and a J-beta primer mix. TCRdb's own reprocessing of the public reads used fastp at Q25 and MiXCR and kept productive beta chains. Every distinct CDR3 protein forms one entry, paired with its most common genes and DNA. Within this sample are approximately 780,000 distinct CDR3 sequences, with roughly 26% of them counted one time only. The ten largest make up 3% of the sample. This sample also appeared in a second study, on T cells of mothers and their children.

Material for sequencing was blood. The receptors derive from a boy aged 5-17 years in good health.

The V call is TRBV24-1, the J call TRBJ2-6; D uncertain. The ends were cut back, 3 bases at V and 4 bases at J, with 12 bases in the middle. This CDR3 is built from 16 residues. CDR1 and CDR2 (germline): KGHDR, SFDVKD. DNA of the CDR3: TGTGCCACCAGTGATCCCGAAGGGAAAGGGGCCAACGTCCTGACTTTC. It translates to CATSDPEGKGANVLTF.

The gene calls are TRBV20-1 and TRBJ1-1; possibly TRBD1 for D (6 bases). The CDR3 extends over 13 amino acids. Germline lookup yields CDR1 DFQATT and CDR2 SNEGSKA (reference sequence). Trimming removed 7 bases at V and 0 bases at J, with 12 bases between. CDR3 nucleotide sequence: TGCAGTGTCTACAGGGATATGAACACTGAAGCTTTCTTT. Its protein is CSVYRDMNTEAFF.

The CDR3: CASSLGNRGGAFF. CDR3 sequence (DNA): TGTGCCAGCAGCTTAGGGAATAGGGGGGGAGCTTTCTTT. The chain uses TRBV7-2 and TRBJ1-1, with a possible D match to TRBD1 (6 bases). CDR1 SGHTA and CDR2 FQGNSA come from the germline V gene. The CDR3 has 13 residues. V lost 1 base and J 10 bases, leaving 13 bases between the germline ends.

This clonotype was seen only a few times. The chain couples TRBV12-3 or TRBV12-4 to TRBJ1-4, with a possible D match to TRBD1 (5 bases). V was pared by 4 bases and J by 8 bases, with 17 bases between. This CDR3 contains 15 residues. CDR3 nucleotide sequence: TGTGCCAGCAGTTCCCTAGTGGGGGTGTGGGAAAAACTGTTTTTT. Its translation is CASSSLVGVWEKLFF.

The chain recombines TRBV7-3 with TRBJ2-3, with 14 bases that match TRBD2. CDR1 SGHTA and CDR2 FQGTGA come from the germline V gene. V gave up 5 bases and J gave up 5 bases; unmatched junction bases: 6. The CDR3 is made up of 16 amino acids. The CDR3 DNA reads TGTGCCAGCAGCCCCCTGACTAGCGGGGGGGAAGATACGCAGTATTTT. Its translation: CASSPLTSGGEDTQYF. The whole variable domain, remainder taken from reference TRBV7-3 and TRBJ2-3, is GAGVSQTPSNKVTEKGKYVELRCDPISGHTALYWYRQSLGQGPEFLIYFQGTGAADDSGLPNDRFFAVRPEGSVSTLKIQRTERGDSAVYLCASSPLTSGGEDTQYFGPGTRLTVL.

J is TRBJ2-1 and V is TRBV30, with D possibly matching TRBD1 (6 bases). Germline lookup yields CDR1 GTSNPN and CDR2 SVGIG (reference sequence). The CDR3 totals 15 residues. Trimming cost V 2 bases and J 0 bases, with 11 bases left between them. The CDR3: CAWSPTGSSYNEQFF. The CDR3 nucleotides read TGTGCCTGGAGTCCCACAGGGAGCTCCTACAATGAGCAGTTCTTC.

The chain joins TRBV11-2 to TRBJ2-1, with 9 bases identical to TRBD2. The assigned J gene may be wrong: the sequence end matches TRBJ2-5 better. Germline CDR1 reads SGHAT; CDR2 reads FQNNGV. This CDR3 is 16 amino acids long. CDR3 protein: CASSIGLASPLETQYF. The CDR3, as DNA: TGTGCCAGCAGCATAGGACTAGCGAGCCCCCTGGAGACCCAGTACTTC.

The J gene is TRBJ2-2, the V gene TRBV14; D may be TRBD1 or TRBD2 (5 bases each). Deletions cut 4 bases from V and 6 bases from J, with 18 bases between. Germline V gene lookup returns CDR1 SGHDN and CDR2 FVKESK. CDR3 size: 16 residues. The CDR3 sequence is CASSLLGTAGAGELFF. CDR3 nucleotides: TGTGCCAGCAGCCTACTCGGGACCGCCGGGGCCGGGGAGCTGTTTTTT.